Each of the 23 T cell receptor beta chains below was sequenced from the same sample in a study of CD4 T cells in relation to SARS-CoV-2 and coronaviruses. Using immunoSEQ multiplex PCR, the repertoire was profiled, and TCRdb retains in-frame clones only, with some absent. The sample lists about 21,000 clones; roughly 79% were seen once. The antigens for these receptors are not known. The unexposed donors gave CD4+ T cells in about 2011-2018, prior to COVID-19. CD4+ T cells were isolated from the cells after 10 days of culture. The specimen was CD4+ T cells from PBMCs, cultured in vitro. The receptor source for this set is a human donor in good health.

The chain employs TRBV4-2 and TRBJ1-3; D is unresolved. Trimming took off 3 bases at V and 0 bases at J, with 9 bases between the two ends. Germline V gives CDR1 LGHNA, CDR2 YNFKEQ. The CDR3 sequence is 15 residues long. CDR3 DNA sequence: TGTGCCAGCAGCCAGGGGTCGGGCTCTGGAAACACCATATATTTT. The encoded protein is CASSQGSGSGNTIYF.

This chain's CDR3 is CASRTGTSGYNEQFF. The CDR3, as DNA: TGTGCCAGTAGAACCGGGACTAGCGGATACAATGAGCAGTTCTTC. V gene TRBV5-4 combines with J gene TRBJ2-1, with 11 bases fitting TRBD2. Germline CDR1 and CDR2: SGHNT and YYREEE (reference sequence). V trimming: 8 bases; J trimming: 4 bases; junction bases outside the gene matches: 8. This CDR3 has 15 amino acids.

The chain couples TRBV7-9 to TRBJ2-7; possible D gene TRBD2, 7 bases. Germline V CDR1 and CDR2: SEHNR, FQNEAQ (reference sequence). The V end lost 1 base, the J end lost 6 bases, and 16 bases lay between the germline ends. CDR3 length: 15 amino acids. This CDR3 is CASSLGGGGGSEQYF. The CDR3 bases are TGTGCCAGCAGCTTAGGCGGAGGGGGGGGTTCCGAGCAGTACTTC.

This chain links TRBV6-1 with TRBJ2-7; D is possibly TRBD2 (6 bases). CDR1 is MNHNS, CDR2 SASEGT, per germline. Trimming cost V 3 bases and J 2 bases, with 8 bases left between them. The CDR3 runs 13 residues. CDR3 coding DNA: TGTGCCAGCAGTGAGGGACTTACCTACGAGCAGTACTTC. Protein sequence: CASSEGLTYEQYF.

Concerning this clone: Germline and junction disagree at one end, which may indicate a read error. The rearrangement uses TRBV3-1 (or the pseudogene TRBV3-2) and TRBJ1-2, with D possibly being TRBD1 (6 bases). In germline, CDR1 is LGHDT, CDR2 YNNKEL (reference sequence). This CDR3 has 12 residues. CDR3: CASSRARDTQLF. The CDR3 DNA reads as TGTGCCAGCAGCCGTGCCCGGGACACGCAGCTTTTC.

The CDR3 nucleotides are TGCGCCAGCAGCTTGGGTGGCGGGAGGGTCTCCTACGAGCAGTACTTC. It translates to CASSLGGGRVSYEQYF. The chain has TRBV5-1 and TRBJ2-7; 9 positions match TRBD2. CDR1 and CDR2 from the germline V gene are SGHRS and YFSETQ. With 0 bases clipped from V and 0 bases from J, the junction kept 4 bases outside the gene matches. The CDR3 extends over 16 amino acids.

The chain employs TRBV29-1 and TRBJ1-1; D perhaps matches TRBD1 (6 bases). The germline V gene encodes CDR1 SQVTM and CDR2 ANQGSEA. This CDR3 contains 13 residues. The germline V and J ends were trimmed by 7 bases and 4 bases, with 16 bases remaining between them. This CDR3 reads CSAAGHASTEAFF. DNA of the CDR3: TGCAGCGCCGCGGGACATGCCTCCACTGAAGCTTTCTTT.

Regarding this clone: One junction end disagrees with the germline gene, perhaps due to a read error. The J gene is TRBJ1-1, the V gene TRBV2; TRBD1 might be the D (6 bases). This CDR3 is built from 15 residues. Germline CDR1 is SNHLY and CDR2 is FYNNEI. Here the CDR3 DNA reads TGTGCCAGCAGAGAAGACAGGTTAGGGAACACTGAAGCTTTCTTT. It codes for CASREDRLGNTEAFF.

The DNA of the CDR3 is TGCGCCAGCAGCTTGAGGGCCGGGGCCAACGTCCTGACTTTC. Amino acid sequence: CASSLRAGANVLTF. The chain carries TRBV5-1 and TRBJ2-6; D remains unclear. CDR3 length: 14 residues. Germline assignment: CDR1 SGHRS and CDR2 YFSETQ. Trimming took off 1 base at V and 4 bases at J, with 6 bases between the two ends.

CDR3 sequence (DNA): TGTGCCAGCAGCTTAGAGGGACAAAAGGGGGAGCAGTACTTC. It translates to CASSLEGQKGEQYF. The chain joins TRBV11-3 to TRBJ2-7; D possibly corresponds to TRBD1 (6 bases). CDR1 and CDR2 (germline): SGHNT, YENEEA. V was pared by 0 bases and J by 7 bases, with 13 bases between. The CDR3 has 14 amino acids.

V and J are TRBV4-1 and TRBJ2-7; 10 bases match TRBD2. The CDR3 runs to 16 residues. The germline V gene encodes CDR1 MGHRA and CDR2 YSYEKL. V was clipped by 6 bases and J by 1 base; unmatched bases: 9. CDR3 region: CASSRGSSGRSYEQYF. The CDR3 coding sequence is TGCGCCAGCAGTCGGGGATCTAGCGGGAGATCCTACGAGCAGTACTTC.

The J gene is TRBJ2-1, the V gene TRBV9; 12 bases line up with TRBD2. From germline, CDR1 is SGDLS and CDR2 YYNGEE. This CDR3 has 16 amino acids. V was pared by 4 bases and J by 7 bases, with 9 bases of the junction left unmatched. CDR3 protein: CASSPRLAGATNEQFF. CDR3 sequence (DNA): TGTGCCAGCAGCCCAAGACTAGCGGGAGCCACGAATGAGCAGTTCTTC. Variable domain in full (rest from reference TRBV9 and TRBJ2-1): DSGVTQTPKHLITATGQRVTLRCSPRSGDLSVYWYQQSLDQGLQFLIQYYNGEERAKGNILERFSAQQFPDLHSELNLSSLELGDSALYFCASSPRLAGATNEQFFGPGTRLTVL.

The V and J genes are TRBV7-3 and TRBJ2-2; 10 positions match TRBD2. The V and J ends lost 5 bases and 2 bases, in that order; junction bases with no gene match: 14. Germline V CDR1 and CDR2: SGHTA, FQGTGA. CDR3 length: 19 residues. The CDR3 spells CASSHTASGRIENTGELFF. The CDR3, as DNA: TGTGCCAGCAGCCACACAGCTAGCGGGAGAATAGAAAACACCGGGGAGCTGTTTTTT.

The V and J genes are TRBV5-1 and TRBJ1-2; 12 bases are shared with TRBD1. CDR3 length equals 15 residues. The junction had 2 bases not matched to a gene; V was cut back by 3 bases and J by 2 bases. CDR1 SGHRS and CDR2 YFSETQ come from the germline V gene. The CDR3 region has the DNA TGCGCCAGCAGCTCCGGGACAGGGGGCAACTATGGCTACACCTTC. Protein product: CASSSGTGGNYGYTF.

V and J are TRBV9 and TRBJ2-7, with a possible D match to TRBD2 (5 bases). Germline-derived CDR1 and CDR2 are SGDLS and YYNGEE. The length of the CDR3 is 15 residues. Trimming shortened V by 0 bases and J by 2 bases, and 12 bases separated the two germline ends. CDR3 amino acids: CASSVGPGNPYEQYF. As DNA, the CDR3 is TGTGCCAGCAGCGTAGGCCCCGGGAACCCCTACGAGCAGTACTTC. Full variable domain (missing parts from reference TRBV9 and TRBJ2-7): DSGVTQTPKHLITATGQRVTLRCSPRSGDLSVYWYQQSLDQGLQFLIQYYNGEERAKGNILERFSAQQFPDLHSELNLSSLELGDSALYFCASSVGPGNPYEQYFGPGTRLTVT.

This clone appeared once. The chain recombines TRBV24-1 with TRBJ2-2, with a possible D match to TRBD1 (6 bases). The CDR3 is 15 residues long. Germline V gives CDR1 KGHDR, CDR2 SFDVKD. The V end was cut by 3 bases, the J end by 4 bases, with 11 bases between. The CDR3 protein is CATSDPTGPTGELFF. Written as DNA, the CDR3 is TGTGCCACCAGTGATCCGACAGGTCCCACCGGGGAGCTGTTTTTT.

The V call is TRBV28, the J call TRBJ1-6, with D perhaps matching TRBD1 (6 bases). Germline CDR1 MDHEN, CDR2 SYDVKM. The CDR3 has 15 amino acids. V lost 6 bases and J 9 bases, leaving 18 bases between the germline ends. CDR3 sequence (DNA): TGTGCCAGCAGCACCCAGGACAGAGCAGGTTCACCCCTCCACTTT. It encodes CASSTQDRAGSPLHF. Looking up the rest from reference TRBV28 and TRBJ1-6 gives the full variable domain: DVKVTQSSRYLVKRTGEKVFLECVQDMDHENMFWYRQDPGLGLRLIYFSYDVKMKEKGDIPEGYSVSREKKERFSLILESASTNQTSMYLCASSTQDRAGSPLHFGNGTRLTVT.

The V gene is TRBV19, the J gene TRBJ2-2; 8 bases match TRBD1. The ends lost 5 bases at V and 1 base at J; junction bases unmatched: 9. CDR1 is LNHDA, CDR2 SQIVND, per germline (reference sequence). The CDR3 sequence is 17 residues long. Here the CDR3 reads CASSPSPGTGNTGELFF. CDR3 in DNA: TGTGCCAGTAGTCCTTCGCCCGGGACAGGGAACACCGGGGAGCTGTTTTTT.

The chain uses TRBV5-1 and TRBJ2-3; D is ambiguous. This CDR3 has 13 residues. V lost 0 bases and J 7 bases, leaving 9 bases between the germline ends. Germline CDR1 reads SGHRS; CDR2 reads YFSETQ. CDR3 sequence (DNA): TGCGCCAGCAGCTTGGGGTCGGAATATACGCAGTATTTT. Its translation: CASSLGSEYTQYF.

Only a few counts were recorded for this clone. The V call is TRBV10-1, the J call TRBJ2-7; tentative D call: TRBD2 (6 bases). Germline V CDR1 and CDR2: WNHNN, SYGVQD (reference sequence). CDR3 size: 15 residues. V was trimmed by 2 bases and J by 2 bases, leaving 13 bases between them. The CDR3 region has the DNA TGCGCCAGCAGTGAGAGACTCGGGAGCCCCTACGAGCAGTACTTC. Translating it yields CASSERLGSPYEQYF.

This CDR3 is CASSDRTGADTQYF. The CDR3 bases are TGTGCCAGCAGTGACCGGACAGGGGCAGATACGCAGTATTTT. This chain links TRBV6-4 with TRBJ2-3; 9 bases match TRBD1. The junction had 1 base not matched to a gene; V was cut back by 2 bases and J by 4 bases. In germline, CDR1 is MRHNA, CDR2 SNTAGT. The CDR3 extends over 14 amino acids.

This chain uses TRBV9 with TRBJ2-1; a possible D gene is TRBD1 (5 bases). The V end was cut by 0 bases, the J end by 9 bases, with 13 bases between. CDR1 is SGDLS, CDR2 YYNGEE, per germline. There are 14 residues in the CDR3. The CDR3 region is CASSVGGTIGEQFF. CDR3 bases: TGTGCCAGCAGCGTAGGGGGCACAATCGGTGAGCAGTTCTTC.

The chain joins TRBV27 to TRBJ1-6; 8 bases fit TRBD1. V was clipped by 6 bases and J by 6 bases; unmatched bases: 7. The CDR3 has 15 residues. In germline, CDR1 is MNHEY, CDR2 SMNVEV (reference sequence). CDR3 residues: CASSRPTGVNSPLHF. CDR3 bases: TGTGCCAGCAGCCGTCCGACAGGGGTTAATTCACCCCTCCACTTT.